This T cell receptor (beta chain) was identified during a study of blood T cell repertoires in COVID-19. Looking at the study overall: Samples came from the United States, Italy and Spain, spanning acute and convalescent COVID-19.

The CDR3 contains 13 residues. Germline V gives CDR1 MNHEY, CDR2 SVGAGI. V was cut by 5 bases and J by 3 bases, with 10 bases left in between. Of note for this clone: Other nucleotide sequences from this sample produce the same CDR3.

Source study methods: Amplifying reference gene primers gave estimates of nucleated cell counts. Some clones are missing from TCRdb's copy, which holds only in-frame ones; the method was immunoSEQ multiplex PCR. The V and J calls and the clone size are those of that table, but D and trimming were determined from the DNA. The sample carries a few hundred thousand clones, approximately 88% recorded once. Seattle cases were enrolled at active infection and followed longitudinally. The V and J genes are TRBV6-5 and TRBJ1-2; weak D call: TRBD1 (5 bases). Sequenced input: peripheral blood. This TCR came from a woman aged 30 to 39 with COVID-19, enrolled during active disease. CDR3 nucleotides: TGTGCCAGCAGTCAGGGAGGGGACTATGGCTACACCTTC. Amino acids: CASSQGGDYGYTF.